A single sample is the source of the 28 T cell receptor beta chains below, sequenced in a study of blood T cells in healthy people across ages. The use of a sample-barcoded 5' primer and a J-beta primer mix characterized a second PCR of roughly 6 to 11 cycles. TCRdb re-analysed the 5' RACE reads in MiXCR, keeping a single row per CDR3 protein. The sample yields 600,000 or so distinct CDR3 sequences, about 30% seen once. Material for sequencing was blood. These receptors were collected from a woman older than 75 in good health.

CDR3 nucleotide sequence: TGTGCCATCAGTGAGTCCGACAGGGCGGACAATTCACCCCTCCACTTT. It specifies CAISESDRADNSPLHF. The chain has TRBV10-3 and TRBJ1-6, with 7 nucleotides matching TRBD1. CDR1 is ENHRY, CDR2 SYGVKD, per germline. With V trimmed by 0 bases and J by 7 bases, 6 bases remained unmatched. The CDR3 length is 16 residues.

This clonotype was counted at least ten times. This chain uses TRBV2 with TRBJ2-3; TRBD1 matches at 8 bases. Per the germline V gene, CDR1 is SNHLY and CDR2 is FYNNEI. The ends lost 7 bases at V and 4 bases at J; junction bases unmatched: 7. This CDR3 comprises 14 residues. The CDR3 bases are TGTGCCAGCACACCTGGACAGGGCCCAGATACGCAGTATTTT. This codes for CASTPGQGPDTQYF.

The rearrangement joins TRBV28 to TRBJ1-6; maybe TRBD1 (5 bases). V gave up 6 bases and J gave up 4 bases, with 28 bases separating them. Germline CDR1 MDHEN, CDR2 SYDVKM. The CDR3 spans 20 residues. DNA of the CDR3: TGTGCCAGCAGGACGCGAACCGATAACATCGGGGGGTCTTATAATTCACCCCTCCACTTT. Its translation is CASRTRTDNIGGSYNSPLHF.

As concerns this clonotype: Just one base apart from a much larger clone, this may be a read error. The chain combines TRBV11-2 with TRBJ2-1; weak D call: TRBD1 (6 bases). The J call may be mistaken, given a closer DNA end match to TRBJ2-7. The CDR3 is made up of 16 amino acids. Germline V gives CDR1 SGHAT, CDR2 FQNNGV. The CDR3 DNA reads as TGTGCCAGCAGCGGGCGACAGGTAAACTCCTACAATGAGCAGTACTTC. As protein: CASSGRQVNSYNEQYF.

The chain joins TRBV15 to TRBJ1-1; D gene uncertain. V gave up 3 bases and J gave up 6 bases, with 17 bases separating them. Germline-derived CDR1 and CDR2 are LNHNV and YYDKDF (reference sequence). The CDR3 totals 15 residues. The CDR3 loop reads CATSSSPGHRAEAFF. The CDR3 DNA reads as TGTGCCACCAGCAGTTCCCCTGGGCATCGGGCTGAAGCTTTCTTT. The variable domain in full, completed from reference TRBV15 and TRBJ1-1, reads DAMVIQNPRYQVTQFGKPVTLSCSQTLNHNVMYWYQQKSSQAPKLLFHYYDKDFNNEADTPDNFQSRRPNTSFCFLDIRSPGLGDTAMYLCATSSSPGHRAEAFFGQGTRLTVV.

The gene calls are TRBV2 and TRBJ1-1; D not resolved. V was trimmed by 5 bases and J by 0 bases, leaving 7 bases between them. Germline CDR1 SNHLY, CDR2 FYNNEI. This CDR3 is 13 amino acids long. The CDR3 bases are TGTGCCAGCAGTATCCAAATGAACACTGAAGCTTTCTTT. Its translation is CASSIQMNTEAFF.

V gene TRBV9 combines with J gene TRBJ1-5; tentative D call: TRBD1 (5 bases). V lost 4 bases and J lost 4, with 15 bases in between. In germline, CDR1 is SGDLS, CDR2 YYNGEE. The length of the CDR3 is 15 residues. The CDR3 here is CASSRDPGSNQPQHF. DNA for the CDR3: TGTGCCAGCAGCCGGGACCCGGGAAGTAATCAGCCCCAGCATTTT.

This chain connects TRBV24-1 to TRBJ2-1, with D possibly being TRBD1 or TRBD2 (5 bases each). Germline CDR1 reads KGHDR; CDR2 reads SFDVKD. Trimming left V 0 bases short and J 4 bases short, with 9 bases between. The CDR3 covers 15 residues. The CDR3 spells CATSDLRDPYNEQFF. The CDR3 DNA is TGTGCCACCAGTGATTTGAGGGACCCTTACAATGAGCAGTTCTTC.

The chain uses TRBV5-1 and TRBJ2-3; 13 bases match TRBD2. The germline V gene encodes CDR1 SGHRS and CDR2 YFSETQ. There are 16 residues in the CDR3. The J segment lost 2 bases and the V segment lost 4 bases, leaving 4 bases of the junction unmatched. CDR3 bases: TGCGCCAGCAGCATTGGGACTAGCGGGGTCACAGATACGCAGTATTTT. As protein: CASSIGTSGVTDTQYF.

This chain uses TRBV7-9 with TRBJ1-1, with TRBD1 matching over 9 bases. This CDR3 comprises 15 residues. From germline, CDR1 is SEHNR and CDR2 FQNEAQ (reference sequence). J lost 5 bases, V lost 5 bases, and 9 bases had no gene match. This CDR3 reads CASSIEQGARTEAFF. CDR3 nucleotide sequence: TGTGCCAGCAGCATCGAACAGGGGGCTCGGACTGAAGCTTTCTTT. Using reference TRBV7-9 and TRBJ1-1 for the parts outside the CDR3, the full variable domain is DTGVSQNPRHKITKRGQNVTFRCDPISEHNRLYWYRQTLGQGPEFLTYFQNEAQLEKSRLLSDRFSAERPKGSFSTLEIQRTEQGDSAMYLCASSIEQGARTEAFFGQGTRLTVV.

This clonotype was counted ten times or more. The chain has TRBV15 and TRBJ2-7; 8 bases align to TRBD1. Germline V gene data show CDR1 as LNHNV and CDR2 as YYDKDF (reference sequence). CDR3 length equals 13 residues. Unmatched junction bases numbered 1, after V lost 2 bases and J lost 4 bases. This CDR3 is CATSRRTGYEQYF. In DNA, the CDR3 is TGTGCCACCAGCAGACGGACAGGGTACGAGCAGTACTTC.

J is TRBJ2-1 and V is TRBV20-1, with 8 positions matching TRBD2. The J call may not be correct, given that the DNA end is closer to TRBJ2-7. The CDR3 is 11 residues long. Germline V gene lookup returns CDR1 DFQATT and CDR2 SNEGSKA (reference sequence). For the CDR3, the DNA is TGCAGTGCGGGACTAGTCACCGAGCAGTACTTC. It yields the protein CSAGLVTEQYF.

This clonotype has a handful of counts. The rearrangement links TRBV28 to TRBJ2-3; 7 positions agree with TRBD2. V lost 5 bases to trimming and J lost 6 bases; unmatched junction nucleotides: 8. This CDR3 contains 14 residues. Germline-derived CDR1 and CDR2 are MDHEN and SYDVKM. The CDR3 nucleotides read TGTGCCAGCAGTACGGGGGGTGCGAGGGATACGCAGTATTTT. Amino acid sequence: CASSTGGARDTQYF.

The genes are TRBV20-1 and TRBJ1-2; the D gene is possibly TRBD1 (6 bases). Trimming shortened V by 5 bases and J by 2 bases, and 12 bases separated the two germline ends. The CDR3 has 13 residues. CDR1 is DFQATT, CDR2 SNEGSKA, per germline (reference sequence). CDR3 DNA: TGCAGTGCTCAATACGGACAGAACTATGGCTACACCTTC. Translation: CSAQYGQNYGYTF.

This clonotype turned up a few times. The chain links TRBV2 to TRBJ1-2, with 7 bases aligning to TRBD1. This CDR3 region has 13 residues. Per the germline V gene, CDR1 is SNHLY and CDR2 is FYNNEI. Trimming removed 5 bases from V and 7 bases from J; junction bases left unmatched: 7. CDR3 nucleotides: TGTGCCAGCAGTCCGACAGGGCAATTTGGCTACACCTTC. It specifies CASSPTGQFGYTF.

With regard to this clonotype: A much larger clonotype is one base distant, so this may be a read error. The rearrangement uses TRBV20-1 and TRBJ2-6; D gene uncertain. In germline, CDR1 is DFQATT, CDR2 SNEGSKA (reference sequence). The CDR3 is 13 amino acids. Trimming took 3 bases from V and 4 from J, leaving 7 bases between them. Here the CDR3 DNA reads TGCAGTGCTAGCGGGTTCGGGGCCAACGTCCTGACTTTC. This encodes CSASGFGANVLTF.

This clonotype was seen only a few times. The chain has TRBV5-6 and TRBJ1-1, with D perhaps TRBD1 (5 bases). The CDR3 loop spans 16 amino acids. Per germline, CDR1 SGHDT and CDR2 YYEEEE. The ends were cut back, 5 bases at V and 8 bases at J, with 25 bases in the middle. CDR3: CASRLSSPMVSGEAFF. Written as DNA, the CDR3 is TGTGCCAGCAGATTGTCGTCCCCGATGGTTTCAGGGGAAGCTTTCTTT.

This clonotype was observed many times. The rearrangement uses TRBV6-2 or TRBV6-3 and TRBJ2-6; 8 bases line up with TRBD2. Trimming took 5 bases from V and 9 from J; bases not matched to a gene: 6. The length of the CDR3 is 14 residues. CDR1 is MNHEY, CDR2 SVGEGT, per germline. CDR3 protein: CASSNGLALNVLTF. The CDR3 DNA sequence: TGTGCCAGCAGTAACGGACTAGCCCTCAACGTCCTGACTTTC.

To note about this clonotype: The junction shows a germline mismatch at one end, possibly a read error. This chain connects TRBV5-1 to TRBJ1-4; D gene unclear. The CDR3 has 16 residues. Germline values: CDR1 SGHRS, CDR2 YFSETQ. CDR3 DNA sequence: TGCGCCAGCAGCTTGGTCGGCAACTCGAGAGGTGAAAAACGGTTTTTT. Residues: CASSLVGNSRGEKRFF.

This clonotype has a count of ten or more. The chain carries TRBV3-1 and TRBJ2-7; unclear D gene. There are 14 residues in the CDR3. Germline CDR1 LGHDT, CDR2 YNNKEL (reference sequence). V lost 6 bases and J 3 bases, leaving 15 bases between the germline ends. CDR3 sequence (DNA): TGTGCCAGCAGGTCCTCGTGGAGCCTCTACGAGCAGTACTTC. Translation gives CASRSSWSLYEQYF.

This chain uses TRBV2 with TRBJ1-5; 8 bases agree with TRBD1. J was trimmed by 4 bases and V by 8 bases; bases with no gene match: 10. This CDR3 spans 15 amino acids. CDR1 and CDR2 from the germline V gene are SNHLY and FYNNEI. The CDR3 DNA is TGTGCCAGCGGCGAGGACAGGGCAGGGAATCAGCCCCAGCATTTT. Its translation is CASGEDRAGNQPQHF.

This clonotype was seen a single time. The chain recombines TRBV2 with TRBJ2-1; D unclear. Trimming took 5 bases from V and 13 from J, leaving 24 bases between them. CDR3 length: 15 amino acids. Germline CDR1 and CDR2: SNHLY and FYNNEI. DNA of the CDR3: TGTGCCAGCAGTCCCAGTAGGACGGTCCAAGAGACCCAGTTCTTC. As protein: CASSPSRTVQETQFF.

The sample holds a few counts of this clonotype. This chain connects TRBV4-2 to TRBJ1-4, with TRBD1 matching over 7 bases. From germline, CDR1 is LGHNA and CDR2 YNFKEQ. Trimming at V came to 1 base and at J to 5 bases, leaving 1 base not matched to a gene. The CDR3 has 14 amino acids. CDR3 loop: CASSQATGNEKLFF. The CDR3 DNA reads as TGTGCCAGCAGCCAAGCGACAGGGAATGAAAAACTGTTTTTT.

There are many counts of this clonotype. The rearrangement uses TRBV7-2 and TRBJ2-1, with 8 nucleotides matching TRBD2. Trimming cost V 5 bases and J 8 bases; bases outside gene matches: 11. Germline V gives CDR1 SGHTA, CDR2 FQGNSA. The CDR3 consists of 15 residues. In DNA, the CDR3 is TGTGCCAGCAGCCTTCGGCGGGGGGTGCCGGATGAGCAGTTCTTC. Amino acid sequence: CASSLRRGVPDEQFF.

The V gene is TRBV28, the J gene TRBJ1-6; D possibly corresponds to TRBD1 (5 bases). Germline-derived CDR1 and CDR2 are MDHEN and SYDVKM. V was shortened by 2 bases and J by 2 bases, with 10 bases between the two germline ends. This CDR3 is built from 16 residues. CDR3: CASSLGGNTYNSPLHF. DNA of the CDR3: TGTGCCAGCAGTTTAGGGGGGAACACCTATAATTCACCCCTCCACTTT.

This clonotype was counted at least ten times. The chain employs TRBV6-4 and TRBJ2-1; TRBD2 matches 13 bases. Germline CDR1 reads MRHNA; CDR2 reads SNTAGT. The CDR3 has 15 amino acids. V was clipped by 2 bases and J by 7 bases; unmatched bases: 2. CDR3 amino acids: CASSDGLAGVNEQFF. CDR3 coding DNA: TGTGCCAGCAGTGACGGACTAGCGGGGGTGAATGAGCAGTTCTTC.

This clonotype was counted many times. J is TRBJ2-7 and V is TRBV6-1; 7 positions agree with TRBD2. Trimming took 8 bases from V and 2 from J; bases not matched to a gene: 3. This CDR3 contains 12 residues. Germline CDR1 MNHNS, CDR2 SASEGT. For the CDR3, the DNA is TGTGCCAGCCGGGACTACCCCTACGAGCAGTACTTC. It yields the protein CASRDYPYEQYF.

CDR3 coding DNA: TGTGCCAGCAGAGATAACCGGGACACACAATCCTCTGGGGCCAACGTCCTGACTTTC. As protein: CASRDNRDTQSSGANVLTF. The chain combines TRBV5-4 with TRBJ2-6; tentatively, D is TRBD1 (6 bases). V was trimmed by 5 bases and J by 0 bases, leaving 21 bases between them. In germline, CDR1 is SGHNT, CDR2 YYREEE (reference sequence). The CDR3 consists of 19 residues.